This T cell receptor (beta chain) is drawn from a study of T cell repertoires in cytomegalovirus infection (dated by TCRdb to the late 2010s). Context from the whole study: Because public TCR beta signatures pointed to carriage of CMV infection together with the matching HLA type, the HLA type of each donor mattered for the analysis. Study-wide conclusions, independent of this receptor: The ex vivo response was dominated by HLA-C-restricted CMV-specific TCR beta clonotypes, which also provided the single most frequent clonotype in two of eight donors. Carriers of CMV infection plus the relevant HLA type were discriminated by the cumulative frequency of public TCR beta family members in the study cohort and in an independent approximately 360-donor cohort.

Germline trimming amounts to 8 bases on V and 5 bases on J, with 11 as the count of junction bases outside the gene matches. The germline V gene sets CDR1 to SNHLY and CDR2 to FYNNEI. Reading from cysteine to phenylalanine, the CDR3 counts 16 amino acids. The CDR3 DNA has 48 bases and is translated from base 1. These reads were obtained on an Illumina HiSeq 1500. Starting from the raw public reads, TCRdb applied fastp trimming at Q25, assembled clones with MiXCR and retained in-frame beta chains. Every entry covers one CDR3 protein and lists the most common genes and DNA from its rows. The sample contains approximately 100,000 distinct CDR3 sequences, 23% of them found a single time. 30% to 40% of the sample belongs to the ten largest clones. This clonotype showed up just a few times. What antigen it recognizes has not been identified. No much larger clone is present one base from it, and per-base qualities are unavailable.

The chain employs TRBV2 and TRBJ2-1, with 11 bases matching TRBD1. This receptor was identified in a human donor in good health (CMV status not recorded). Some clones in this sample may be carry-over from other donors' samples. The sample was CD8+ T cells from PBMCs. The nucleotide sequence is TGTGCCAGCCCGAGTTTAAGGGACAGGGGGGACAATGAGCAGTTCTTC. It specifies CASPSLRDRGDNEQFF.